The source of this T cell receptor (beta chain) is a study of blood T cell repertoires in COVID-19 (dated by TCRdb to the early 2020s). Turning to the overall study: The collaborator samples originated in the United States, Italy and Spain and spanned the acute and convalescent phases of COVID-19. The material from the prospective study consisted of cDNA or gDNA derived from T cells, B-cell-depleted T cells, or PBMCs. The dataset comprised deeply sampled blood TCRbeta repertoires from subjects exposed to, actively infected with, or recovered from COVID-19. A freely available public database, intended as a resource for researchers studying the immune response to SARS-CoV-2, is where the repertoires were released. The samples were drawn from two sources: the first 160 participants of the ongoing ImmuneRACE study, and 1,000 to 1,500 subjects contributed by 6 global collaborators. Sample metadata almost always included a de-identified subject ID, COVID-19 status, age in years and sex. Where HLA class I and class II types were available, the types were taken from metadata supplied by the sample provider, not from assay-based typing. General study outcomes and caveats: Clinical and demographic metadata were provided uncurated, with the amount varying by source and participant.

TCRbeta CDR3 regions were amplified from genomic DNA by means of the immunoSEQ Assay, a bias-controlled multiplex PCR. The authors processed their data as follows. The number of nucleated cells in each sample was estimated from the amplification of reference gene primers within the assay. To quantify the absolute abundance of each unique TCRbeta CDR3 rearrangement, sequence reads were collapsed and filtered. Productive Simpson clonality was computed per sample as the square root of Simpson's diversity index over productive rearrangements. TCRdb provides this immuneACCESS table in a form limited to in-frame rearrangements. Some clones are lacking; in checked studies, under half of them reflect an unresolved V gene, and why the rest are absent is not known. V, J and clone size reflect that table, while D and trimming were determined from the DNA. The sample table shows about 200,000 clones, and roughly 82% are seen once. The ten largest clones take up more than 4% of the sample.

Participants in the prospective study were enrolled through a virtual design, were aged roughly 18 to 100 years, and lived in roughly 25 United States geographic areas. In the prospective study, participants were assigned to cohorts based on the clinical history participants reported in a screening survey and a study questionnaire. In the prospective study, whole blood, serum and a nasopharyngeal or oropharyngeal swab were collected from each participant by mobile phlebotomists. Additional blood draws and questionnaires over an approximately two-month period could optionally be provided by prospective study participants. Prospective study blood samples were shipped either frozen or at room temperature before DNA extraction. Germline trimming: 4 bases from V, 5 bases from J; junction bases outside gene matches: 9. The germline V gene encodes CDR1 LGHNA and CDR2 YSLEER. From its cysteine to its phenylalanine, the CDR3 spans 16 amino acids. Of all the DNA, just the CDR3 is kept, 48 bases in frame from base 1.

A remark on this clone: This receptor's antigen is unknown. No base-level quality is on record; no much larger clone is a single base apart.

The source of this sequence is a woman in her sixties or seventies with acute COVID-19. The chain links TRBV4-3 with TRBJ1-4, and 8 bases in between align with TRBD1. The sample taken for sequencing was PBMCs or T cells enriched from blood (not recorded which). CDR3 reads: CASSLLGQGQNEKLFF. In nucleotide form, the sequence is TGCGCCAGCAGCCTTCTAGGACAGGGCCAAAATGAAAAACTGTTTTTT.